These T cell receptor beta chains were read from a single sample in a study of blood T cell repertoires in COVID-19. The data were produced by immunoSEQ multiplex PCR, yet TCRdb's version contains in-frame clones alone and is incomplete. The data show tens of thousands of clones, with approximately 84% seen just once and around 30% held by the top ten. Sample: peripheral blood. Every receptor here comes from a human donor in a cohort sampled during active COVID-19. The CDR3 runs from the conserved cysteine through the conserved F or W. A D gene is named only where the DNA matches it firmly. The size of a clone is reported for some rows only, either as once, few or many, or as a class for expanded clones.

J,size,V,D,CDR3,DNA
TRBJ2-7,.,TRBV29-1,TRBD1,CSVEWDRDYEQYF,TGCAGCGTTGAGTGGGACAGAGACTACGAGCAGTACTTC
TRBJ1-1,.,TRBV12-3/TRBV12-4,.,CASSLGGGLGAFF,TGTGCCAGCAGTTTAGGAGGCGGCCTCGGGGCTTTCTTT
TRBJ2-7,.,TRBV18,TRBD2,CASSPLPGGNYEQYF,TGTGCCAGCTCACCACTACCGGGGGGGAACTACGAGCAGTACTTC
TRBJ2-6,.,TRBV27,TRBD1,CASSLGLTGAEDSGANVLTF,TGTGCCAGCAGTCTTGGACTCACAGGGGCGGAGGACTCTGGGGCCAACGTCCTGACTTTC
TRBJ1-2,.,TRBV14,.,CASSPDRWYGYTF,TGTGCCAGCAGCCCAGACAGGTGGTACGGCTACACCTTC
TRBJ2-3,once,TRBV10-3,TRBD1,CAIKGASTDTQYF,TGTGCCATCAAGGGGGCGTCGACAGATACGCAGTATTTT
TRBJ2-7,.,TRBV6-2/TRBV6-3,.,CASSINPDSYEQYF,TGTGCCAGCAGTATTAACCCGGACAGTTACGAGCAGTACTTT
TRBJ1-5,.,TRBV27,.,CASSLKGPGGAENQPQHF,TGTGCCAGCAGTTTAAAAGGACCCGGTGGGGCAGAAAATCAGCCCCAGCATTTT
TRBJ2-1,.,TRBV21-1,.,CASSQDRPYNEQFF,TGTGCCAGCAGCCAGGACAGGCCCTACAATGAGCAGTTCTTC
TRBJ1-1,.,TRBV11-3,TRBD1,CASSSLPTGPEAFF,TGTGCCAGCAGCTCGCTTCCGACAGGGCCTGAAGCTTTCTTT
TRBJ1-2,.,TRBV5-6,.,CASSARTETNYGYTF,TGTGCCAGCAGCGCGAGGACAGAAACTAACTATGGCTACACCTTC
TRBJ1-2,.,TRBV5-4,.,CASSRVGVNYGYTF,TGTGCCAGCAGCCGGGTAGGGGTGAACTATGGCTACACCTTC
TRBJ2-1,.,TRBV10-3,TRBD2,CAISDQTSAHEQFF,TGTGCCATCAGTGACCAGACTAGCGCCCATGAGCAGTTCTTC
TRBJ2-7,.,TRBV10-3,TRBD1,CAISAPDRGREQYF,TGTGCCATCAGTGCGCCGGACAGGGGGCGGGAGCAGTACTTC
TRBJ2-7,.,TRBV5-1,.,CASSLSMGAYEQYF,TGCGCCAGCAGCTTGAGTATGGGAGCCTACGAGCAGTACTTC
TRBJ2-1,.,TRBV5-8,TRBD2,CASNPRLAGYNEQFF,TGTGCCAGCAACCCGAGACTAGCGGGTTACAATGAGCAGTTCTTC
TRBJ2-2,.,TRBV28,TRBD2,CASSHPSPGRGTNTGELFF,TGTGCCAGCAGTCACCCCTCTCCCGGGCGGGGGACGAACACCGGGGAGCTGTTTTTT
TRBJ2-4,.,TRBV5-6,TRBD1,CASSRGQGRGIQYF,TGTGCCAGCAGCCGGGGACAGGGGAGGGGCATTCAGTACTTC
TRBJ1-6,.,TRBV6-5,TRBD1,CASSYYTGASPLHF,TGTGCCAGCAGTTACTATACAGGGGCGTCACCCCTCCACTTT
TRBJ1-5,.,TRBV4-1,TRBD1,CASSQLTGYRQPQHF,TGCGCCAGCAGCCAACTGACAGGGTATCGCCAGCCCCAGCATTTT
TRBJ2-5,.,TRBV9,TRBD2,CASSPRPLAGETQYF,TGTGCCAGCAGCCCCCGACCACTAGCGGGGGAGACCCAGTACTTC
TRBJ2-7,.,TRBV5-1,TRBD1,CASSLGTGYSYEQYF,TGCGCCAGCAGCTTAGGGACAGGGTACTCCTACGAGCAGTACTTC
TRBJ2-5,.,TRBV20-1,TRBD1,CSASLADRGRETQYF,TGCAGTGCTAGTTTAGCGGACAGGGGACGGGAGACCCAGTACTTC
TRBJ2-5,few,TRBV3-1/TRBV3-2,.,CASSQAGGAETQYF,TGTGCCAGCAGCCAAGCGGGTGGAGCAGAGACCCAGTACTTC
TRBJ2-2,.,TRBV5-1,.,CASSEAGWPNTGELFF,TGCGCCAGCAGCGAGGCAGGGTGGCCGAACACCGGGGAGCTGTTTTTT
TRBJ1-6,.,TRBV7-9,.,CASSPTGANSPLHF,TGTGCCAGCAGCCCGACAGGAGCGAATTCACCCCTCCACTTT
TRBJ1-5,.,TRBV6-1,.,CASSEEPGGQPQHF,TGTGCCAGCAGTGAAGAACCCGGGGGTCAGCCCCAGCATTTT
TRBJ1-2,once,TRBV19,TRBD1,CAINRGEGGGYTF,TGTGCCATAAACAGGGGGGAAGGAGGTGGCTACACCTTC
TRBJ2-2,.,TRBV9,TRBD2,CASSVGAGSGTGELFF,TGTGCCAGCAGCGTAGGAGCGGGAAGCGGCACCGGGGAGCTGTTTTTT
TRBJ2-5,.,TRBV7-9,.,CASSSGVVGAGETQYF,TGTGCCAGCAGCTCAGGGGTCGTGGGCGCGGGAGAGACCCAGTACTTC
TRBJ2-5,.,TRBV6-6,TRBD1,CASSPDLQGQETQYF,TGTGCCAGCAGCCCCGACCTACAGGGGCAAGAGACCCAGTACTTC
TRBJ1-6,few,TRBV9,.,CASSVTGTTWNSPLHF,TGTGCCAGCAGCGTTACCGGGACAACCTGGAATTCACCCCTCCACTTT
TRBJ1-1,.,TRBV2,.,CASSRRVMGTEAFF,TGTGCCAGCAGCCGGAGGGTAATGGGGACTGAAGCTTTCTTT
TRBJ2-2,.,TRBV2,TRBD2,CASKSRAGGLIGELFF,TGTGCCAGCAAGTCCCGAGCGGGGGGGCTTATCGGGGAGCTGTTTTTT
TRBJ2-1,.,TRBV6-1,TRBD2,CASSDWGGGHNEQFF,TGTGCCAGCAGTGATTGGGGGGGAGGGCACAATGAGCAGTTCTTC
TRBJ1-2,.,TRBV5-1,.,CASSLGPGHSGYTF,TGCGCCAGCAGCTTGGGGCCAGGGCATTCCGGCTACACCTTC
TRBJ2-5,.,TRBV3-1/TRBV3-2,TRBD2,CASSPLAGGLGTQYF,TGTGCCAGCAGCCCTCTAGCGGGGGGGCTTGGGACCCAGTACTTC
TRBJ1-5,.,TRBV2,.,CASRTGPASQPQHF,TGTGCCAGCAGAACCGGCCCGGCTAGCCAGCCCCAGCATTTT
TRBJ2-3,few,TRBV28,TRBD2,CASSPSGEAEDTQYF,TGTGCCAGCAGTCCAAGCGGGGAGGCGGAGGATACGCAGTATTTT
TRBJ2-5,.,TRBV3-1/TRBV3-2,TRBD1,CASSQDRPGGFLFETQYF,TGTGCCAGCAGCCAAGATAGGCCAGGGGGCTTCTTGTTCGAGACCCAGTACTTC
TRBJ1-1,few,TRBV24-1,.,CATSDFWGQADTEAFF,TGTGCCACCAGTGATTTCTGGGGGCAGGCGGACACTGAAGCTTTCTTT
TRBJ2-1,.,TRBV2,.,CASSSRGIGYNEQFF,TGTGCCAGCAGTTCCAGGGGAATCGGGTACAATGAGCAGTTCTTC
TRBJ1-1,.,TRBV2,TRBD1,CASRAGTGYNTEAFF,TGTGCCAGCAGGGCCGGGACAGGATATAACACTGAAGCTTTCTTT
TRBJ1-3,.,TRBV27,.,CASSLRSGNTIYF,TGTGCCAGCAGCCTGCGCTCTGGAAACACCATATATTTT
TRBJ1-3,few,TRBV25-1,.,CASSDPGVSGNTIYF,TGTGCCAGCAGTGACCCGGGGGTATCTGGAAACACCATATATTTT
TRBJ2-3,.,TRBV12-3/TRBV12-4,.,CASSSGGPTQYF,TGTGCCAGCAGTTCCGGGGGGCCAACGCAGTATTTT
TRBJ1-2,few,TRBV7-8,TRBD1,CASSPGTGGANYGYTF,TGTGCCAGCAGCCCAGGGACAGGGGGGGCTAACTATGGCTACACCTTC
TRBJ1-1,.,TRBV13,TRBD1,CASSLGGQGKSEAFF,TGTGCCAGCAGCTTAGGGGGACAGGGGAAGTCTGAAGCTTTCTTT
TRBJ2-5,once,TRBV6-1,.,CASSESIQETQYF,TGTGCCAGCAGTGAATCTATCCAAGAGACCCAGTACTTC
TRBJ2-1,.,TRBV29-1,TRBD1,CSVELDRPNEQFF,TGCAGCGTTGAACTGGACAGGCCCAATGAGCAGTTCTTC
TRBJ2-1,.,TRBV5-4,TRBD1,CASSPGGQGSNEQFF,TGTGCCAGCAGTCCAGGCGGACAGGGGTCCAATGAGCAGTTCTTC
TRBJ1-3,few,TRBV4-1,.,CASSQEDRRKLSGNTIYF,TGCGCCAGCAGCCAAGAAGATCGCAGGAAACTCTCTGGAAACACCATATATTTT
TRBJ1-4,.,TRBV5-1,TRBD1,CASSITGATNEKLFF,TGCGCCAGCAGCATTACAGGGGCAACTAATGAAAAACTGTTTTTT
TRBJ1-4,.,TRBV7-2,.,CASSLHVRLNRVDEKLFF,TGTGCCAGCAGCTTACATGTCCGTCTGAACAGGGTGGATGAAAAACTGTTTTTT
TRBJ1-2,.,TRBV5-5,.,CASSETRSYGYTF,TGTGCCAGCAGCGAAACGAGGTCGTATGGCTACACCTTC